The rows below give T cell receptor beta chains drawn from one sample of a study of CXCR3-negative and CXCR3-positive naive CD8 T cells. One entry per CDR3 protein, without DNA, is what TCRdb gives after re-calling the 5' RACE reads. The table for this sample gives some 140,000 distinct CDR3 sequences. The sequencing sample was made of naive CXCR3+ CD8+ T cells from blood. All receptors come from a human donor in good health. Some clones in this sample may be carry-over from other donors' samples. The CDR3 runs from the conserved cysteine through the conserved F or W. Each record gives: J gene, V gene, CDR3 protein.

J gene: TRBJ2-7
V gene: TRBV2
CDR3 protein: CASSEYRGSGEQYF

J gene: TRBJ2-5
V gene: TRBV7-2
CDR3 protein: CASSSGTSAQETQYF

J gene: TRBJ2-5
V gene: TRBV29-1
CDR3 protein: CSVEQKGETQYF

J gene: TRBJ1-1
V gene: TRBV20-1
CDR3 protein: CSARGQGLNTQAFF

J gene: TRBJ2-7
V gene: TRBV29-1
CDR3 protein: CSVEGLAGVSRGNYEQYF

J gene: TRBJ2-7
V gene: TRBV28
CDR3 protein: CASSFSWDGIAGTAVSYEQYF

J gene: TRBJ2-1
V gene: TRBV29-1
CDR3 protein: CSAPGLAGAFGSYNEQFF

J gene: TRBJ2-2
V gene: TRBV29-1
CDR3 protein: CSVEGFGELFF

J gene: TRBJ1-3
V gene: TRBV7-8
CDR3 protein: CASSLDRGLGNTIYF

J gene: TRBJ2-7
V gene: TRBV7-9
CDR3 protein: CASSSPNEAYEQYF

J gene: TRBJ1-1
V gene: TRBV12-3/TRBV12-4
CDR3 protein: CASSLGTGAHEAFF

J gene: TRBJ1-2
V gene: TRBV9
CDR3 protein: CASSVGRIGYGYTF

J gene: TRBJ1-4
V gene: TRBV6-6
CDR3 protein: CASSYELENEKLFF

J gene: TRBJ2-7
V gene: TRBV5-1
CDR3 protein: CASSLSSAAYEQYF

J gene: TRBJ1-5
V gene: TRBV7-2
CDR3 protein: CASSTPWDCNQPQHF

J gene: TRBJ2-1
V gene: TRBV2
CDR3 protein: CATYEGAYNEQFF

J gene: TRBJ1-5
V gene: TRBV7-8
CDR3 protein: CASSFGEGAYSNQPQHF

J gene: TRBJ2-7
V gene: TRBV5-1
CDR3 protein: CASSLWPRERGSYEQYF

J gene: TRBJ2-7
V gene: TRBV12-3/TRBV12-4
CDR3 protein: CASSPGLGGEQYF

J gene: TRBJ1-6
V gene: TRBV15
CDR3 protein: CATSRAATSNSPLHF

J gene: TRBJ2-7
V gene: TRBV28
CDR3 protein: CASSSTGVQAEQYF

J gene: TRBJ2-2
V gene: TRBV28
CDR3 protein: CASSSFPASGWALHELFF